The next 20 T cell receptor beta chains were all read from a single sample in a study of HIV-infected patients and healthy controls. Via MiXCR, TCRdb re-called the 5' RACE reads, giving one row per CDR3 protein. The profile shows about 64,000 distinct CDR3 sequences, 15% to 20% of them singletons. Sequencing input: CD4+ T cells from blood. These receptors came from a human donor in good health.

This clonotype was seen only a few times. The chain links TRBV18 to TRBJ2-3; 7 nucleotides agree with TRBD2. Germline assignment: CDR1 KGHSH and CDR2 LQKENI. J was trimmed by 5 bases and V by 2 bases; bases with no gene match: 7. The CDR3 runs to 15 residues. For the CDR3, the DNA is TGTGCCAGCTCACCAGCGGGAGTGATAGGAGATACGCAGTATTTT. Translated: CASSPAGVIGDTQYF.

This clonotype came up many times. The chain is built from TRBV5-1 and TRBJ2-1; TRBD2 matches at 9 bases. With V trimmed by 0 bases and J by 1 base, 2 bases remained unmatched. CDR1 is SGHRS, CDR2 YFSETQ, per germline. CDR3 size: 16 residues. The CDR3 nucleotides read TGCGCCAGCAGCTTGGTCGCGGGAGGGTCCTACAATGAGCAGTTCTTC. This encodes CASSLVAGGSYNEQFF.

This clonotype turned up a few times. This rearrangement joins TRBV7-9 to TRBJ2-3; 7 positions match TRBD1. V shed 4 bases and J 5 bases; nucleotides not matched to a gene: 6. This CDR3 spans 14 amino acids. Germline V gene data show CDR1 as SEHNR and CDR2 as FQNEAQ (reference sequence). The CDR3 sequence is CASSSHRGIDTQYF. Here the CDR3 DNA reads TGTGCCAGCAGCTCTCACAGGGGCATAGATACGCAGTATTTT.

The chain carries TRBV24-1 and TRBJ1-5; D unclear. The ends were cut back, 5 bases at V and 0 bases at J, with 4 bases in the middle. The length of the CDR3 is 13 residues. The V gene's germline CDR1 is KGHDR and CDR2 SFDVKD. DNA for the CDR3: TGTGCCACCAGTGCTATTAGCAATCAGCCCCAGCATTTT. Amino acids: CATSAISNQPQHF.

The chain recombines TRBV12-3 or TRBV12-4 with TRBJ1-1, with D tentatively TRBD1 (5 bases). The CDR3 spans 15 residues. Trimming removed 3 bases from V and 4 bases from J, with 15 bases in between. The CDR3 DNA is TGTGCCAGCAGTTTTGGGGGGGAGGTGGGCACTGAAGCTTTCTTT. Its protein product is CASSFGGEVGTEAFF.

The rearrangement joins TRBV12-3 or TRBV12-4 to TRBJ1-6, with 9 bases that match TRBD1. The CDR3 runs 15 residues. The junction had 7 bases not matched to a gene; V was cut back by 8 bases and J by 5 bases. CDR3 in amino acids: CASVSGQGNNSPLHF. DNA of the CDR3: TGTGCCAGCGTTTCGGGACAGGGAAATAATTCACCCCTCCACTTT.

This clonotype was recorded a few times. CDR3 amino acids: CASSLVGGGASDTQYF. The CDR3 DNA is TGCGCCAGCAGCTTGGTCGGTGGGGGGGCATCGGATACGCAGTATTTT. This chain links TRBV5-1 with TRBJ2-3; D might be TRBD2 (7 bases). Germline CDR1 is SGHRS and CDR2 is YFSETQ. Between the trimmed V and J ends, which lost 0 bases and 6 bases, there was a span of 17 bases. This CDR3 has 16 amino acids.

This clonotype was detected many times. The chain combines TRBV12-3 or TRBV12-4 with TRBJ2-5; no reliable D call. V was trimmed by 6 bases and J by 1 base, leaving 9 bases between them. The CDR3 is 13 residues long. CDR3 coding DNA: TGTGCCAGCAGAAAGGAGTTCCAAGAGACCCAGTACTTC. Encoded protein: CASRKEFQETQYF.

This clonotype was found many times. The chain recombines TRBV20-1 with TRBJ1-6; 11 bases are a match to TRBD1. The CDR3 contains 15 residues. V dropped 2 bases and J dropped 10; count of bases not matched to a gene: 7. The germline V gene encodes CDR1 DFQATT and CDR2 SNEGSKA (reference sequence). The CDR3 is CSARSGQGAGSPLHF. In nucleotides, the CDR3 is TGCAGTGCTAGATCCGGACAGGGGGCGGGATCACCCCTCCACTTT.

For the CDR3, the DNA is TGTGCCAGCAATCCGGGACAGGGGATAACAGATACGCAGTATTTT. Translation gives CASNPGQGITDTQYF. The V call is TRBV6-5, the J call TRBJ2-3; TRBD1 matches at 10 bases. Germline V gives CDR1 MNHEY, CDR2 SVGAGI. The CDR3 has 15 residues. The ends lost 7 bases at V and 3 bases at J; junction bases unmatched: 7.

This clonotype was detected many times. V gene TRBV30 combines with J gene TRBJ1-2, with D unresolved. The CDR3 runs 11 residues. V lost 5 bases to trimming and J lost 4 bases, with 8 bases between them. The V gene's germline CDR1 is GTSNPN and CDR2 SVGIG (reference sequence). This CDR3 is CAWASGYGYTF. The CDR3 nucleotides are TGTGCCTGGGCTAGCGGCTATGGCTACACCTTC. The full variable domain, its missing parts supplied by reference TRBV30 and TRBJ1-2, is SQTIHQWPATLVQPVGSPLSLECTVEGTSNPNLYWYRQAAGRGLQLLFYSVGIGQISSEVPQNLSASRPQDRQFILSSKKLLLSDSGFYLCAWASGYGYTFGSGTRLTVV.

The rearrangement uses TRBV27 and TRBJ2-3; 7 positions agree with TRBD1. Germline V gene sequence: CDR1 MNHEY, CDR2 SMNVEV (reference sequence). With 5 bases clipped from V and 1 base from J, the junction kept 6 bases outside the gene matches. The CDR3 loop spans 15 amino acids. The CDR3 here is CASSQQGSRTDTQYF. CDR3 nucleotides: TGTGCCAGCAGTCAACAGGGGTCCCGCACAGATACGCAGTATTTT.

This clonotype has only a few counts. This chain links TRBV5-4 with TRBJ2-3; TRBD2 matches 11 bases. V shed 2 bases, J shed 0 bases, and the junction held 2 bases outside the gene matches. CDR3 length: 16 amino acids. CDR1 is SGHNT, CDR2 YYREEE, per germline (reference sequence). CDR3 DNA sequence: TGTGCCAGCAGCTTTCGACTAGCGGGGAGCACAGATACGCAGTATTTT. Its protein is CASSFRLAGSTDTQYF.

This clonotype was seen only a few times. This chain joins TRBV3-1 and TRBJ2-1, with 8 bases aligning to TRBD2. The CDR3 is made up of 15 amino acids. Germline V gene sequence: CDR1 LGHDT, CDR2 YNNKEL (reference sequence). V lost 1 base, J lost 5 bases, and 4 bases stayed unmatched. The CDR3 bases are TGTGCCAGCAGCCAAGTAGCGGGGTTAAACAATGAGCAGTTCTTC. Translation: CASSQVAGLNNEQFF.

The chain links TRBV7-2 to TRBJ1-3; no definite D call. Germline V gene lookup returns CDR1 SGHTA and CDR2 FQGNSA. This CDR3 has 13 residues. Trimming shortened V by 5 bases and J by 4 bases, and 9 bases separated the two germline ends. CDR3 nucleotides: TGTGCCAGCAGCAACGGTCCCGGAAACACCATATATTTT. Translated: CASSNGPGNTIYF. The full variable domain, completed using reference TRBV7-2 and TRBJ1-3, is GAGVSQSPSNKVTEKGKDVELRCDPISGHTALYWYRQSLGQGLEFLIYFQGNSAPDKSGLPSDRFSAERTGGSVSTLTIQRTQQEDSAVYLCASSNGPGNTIYFGEGSWLTVV.

This clonotype has a handful of counts. The V and J genes are TRBV20-1 and TRBJ1-1; TRBD1 might be the D (5 bases). This CDR3 is 16 amino acids long. Trimming stripped 0 bases from V and 3 bases from J, with 17 bases between. The germline V gene has CDR1 DFQATT and CDR2 SNEGSKA (reference sequence). CDR3 in amino acids: CSARDFSGRLDTEAFF. The CDR3 DNA reads as TGCAGTGCTAGAGATTTCTCGGGGCGGCTGGACACTGAAGCTTTCTTT.

In its sample, this clonotype was seen many times. DNA of the CDR3: TGTGCCAGCAGCTCGGGGGACAGGGCAGATCAGCCCCAGCATTTT. Its protein is CASSSGDRADQPQHF. The gene calls are TRBV5-8 and TRBJ1-5; 9 bases line up with TRBD1. CDR1 is SGHTS, CDR2 YDEGEE, per germline. The trim removed 3 bases at V and 5 bases at J, leaving 6 bases unmatched. The CDR3 is 15 amino acids. The entire variable domain, with the rest obtained from reference TRBV5-8 and TRBJ1-5, is as follows: EAGVTQSPTHLIKTRGQQATLRCSPISGHTSVYWYQQALGLGLQFLLWYDEGEERNRGNFPPRFSGRQFPNYSSELNVNALELEDSALYLCASSSGDRADQPQHFGDGTRLSIL.

The table lists this clonotype with many counts. The rearrangement joins TRBV5-7 to TRBJ1-2; D unresolved. Being an ORF, TRBV5-7 has a function that is uncertain. V was pared by 9 bases and J by 2 bases, with 35 bases between. This CDR3 has 20 residues. CDR3 amino acids: CATSERAPPGRSEENYGYTF. The CDR3 coding sequence is TGTGCCACCTCCGAGAGGGCACCACCCGGGCGTTCGGAGGAAAACTATGGCTACACCTTC.

The sample holds many counts of this clonotype. The J gene is TRBJ2-1, the V gene TRBV7-3; no reliable D call. Trimming pared 3 bases from V and 5 bases from J, leaving 8 bases between. Germline values: CDR1 SGHTA, CDR2 FQGTGA. The CDR3 sequence is 13 residues long. CDR3: CASSFRRDNEQFF. CDR3 coding DNA: TGTGCCAGCAGCTTTAGAAGGGACAATGAGCAGTTCTTC. Full variable domain (rest looked up from reference TRBV7-3 and TRBJ2-1): GAGVSQTPSNKVTEKGKYVELRCDPISGHTALYWYRQSLGQGPEFLIYFQGTGAADDSGLPNDRFFAVRPEGSVSTLKIQRTERGDSAVYLCASSFRRDNEQFFGPGTRLTVL.

In this sample, this clonotype turned up many times. The chain joins TRBV19 to TRBJ1-5; D gene uncertain. The germline gives CDR1 LNHDA, CDR2 SQIVND (reference sequence). The CDR3 spans 12 residues. Trimming removed 1 base at V and 9 bases at J, with 7 bases between. For the CDR3, the DNA is TGTGCCAGTAGTATAGTTGAGGGGCCCCAGCATTTT. Translated, it gives CASSIVEGPQHF.